What follows is one TCR beta chain and its context. The sample originates from a study of OX40 agonist ivuxolimab in advanced cancers. In germline, CDR1 is DFQATT, CDR2 SNEGSKA (reference sequence). There are 11 residues in the CDR3. Trimming pared 6 bases from V and 3 bases from J, leaving 9 bases between. Method: immunoSEQ multiplex PCR; TCRdb's copy keeps in-frame clones and lacks some. Seen here are some 16,000 clones, 82% observed once, and the top ten hold over 2%. Material: CD4+ or CD8+ T cells sorted from blood, obtained in a trial of the OX40 agonist ivuxolimab. This chain links TRBV20-1 with TRBJ2-7; D tentatively reads TRBD1 or TRBD2 (5 bases each). The origin of this receptor is an adult with an advanced solid tumor such as melanoma, head and neck, liver or kidney cancer. Written as DNA, the CDR3 is TGCAGTGCAAGGGACCTCTACGAGCAGTACTTC. Protein: CSARDLYEQYF.